This TCR beta chain originates from a study of blood T cell repertoires in COVID-19. In the study overall: The samples span acute and convalescent COVID-19 from the United States, Italy and Spain. T cells, B-cell-depleted T cells, or PBMCs provided the cDNA or gDNA that served as material.

This clone was detected only once. Per the study methods: By means of reference gene primer amplification, nucleated cell counts were estimated. Sequencing was performed with immunoSEQ multiplex PCR; in TCRdb, only in-frame clones are kept and a portion is missing. V and J calls and clone size are copied from that table; D and trimming were computed from the DNA. The sample gives about 430,000 clones, 85% to 90% of which show up once; around 0.92% is in the top ten. The V gene lost 0 bases and the J gene lost 7 bases, with 24 bases spanning the gap. Germline V lookup: CDR1 SGHNT, CDR2 YENEEA. This CDR3 region has 18 residues. Seattle patient enrollment occurred during active infection, with longitudinal follow-up thereafter.

Sequenced sample: peripheral blood. The genes are TRBV11-3 and TRBJ2-5, with D possibly TRBD1 on 6 matching bases. This clonotype was sampled from a man in his late teens or twenties with COVID-19, enrolled during active disease. CDR3 in amino acids: CASSLDMLSGASPGTQYF. In DNA, the CDR3 is TGTGCCAGCAGCTTAGATATGTTGTCAGGGGCTTCACCCGGGACCCAGTACTTC.